This T cell receptor (beta chain) was retrieved from a study of shared clonotypes between healthy human individuals. General study findings and limits: Generally, naive subsets (rather than memory subsets) showed larger estimated richness.

Germline CDR1 MNHEY, CDR2 SMNVEV (reference sequence). CDR3 length: 15 residues. The V end was cut by 0 bases, the J end by 2 bases, with 10 bases between. For this clone: Its antigen remains unknown. Other DNA sequences within the sample encode an identical CDR3.

Each donor was a Caucasian adult residing in Nashville, Tennessee. The method was immunoSEQ multiplex PCR; TCRdb's version includes in-frame clones alone and lacks a portion of them. The sample consists of approximately 1.4 million clones, approximately 98% of them appearing once. Sequences were obtained from naive CD4+ T cells sorted from blood. Stated subset: CD45RA+ positively selected. This TCR derives from a young man in good health. The genes are TRBV27 and TRBJ1-2; maybe TRBD1 (6 bases). The CDR3 loop reads CASSLSGRGNYGYTF. DNA of the CDR3: TGTGCCAGCAGTTTATCAGGCAGGGGCAACTATGGCTACACCTTC.